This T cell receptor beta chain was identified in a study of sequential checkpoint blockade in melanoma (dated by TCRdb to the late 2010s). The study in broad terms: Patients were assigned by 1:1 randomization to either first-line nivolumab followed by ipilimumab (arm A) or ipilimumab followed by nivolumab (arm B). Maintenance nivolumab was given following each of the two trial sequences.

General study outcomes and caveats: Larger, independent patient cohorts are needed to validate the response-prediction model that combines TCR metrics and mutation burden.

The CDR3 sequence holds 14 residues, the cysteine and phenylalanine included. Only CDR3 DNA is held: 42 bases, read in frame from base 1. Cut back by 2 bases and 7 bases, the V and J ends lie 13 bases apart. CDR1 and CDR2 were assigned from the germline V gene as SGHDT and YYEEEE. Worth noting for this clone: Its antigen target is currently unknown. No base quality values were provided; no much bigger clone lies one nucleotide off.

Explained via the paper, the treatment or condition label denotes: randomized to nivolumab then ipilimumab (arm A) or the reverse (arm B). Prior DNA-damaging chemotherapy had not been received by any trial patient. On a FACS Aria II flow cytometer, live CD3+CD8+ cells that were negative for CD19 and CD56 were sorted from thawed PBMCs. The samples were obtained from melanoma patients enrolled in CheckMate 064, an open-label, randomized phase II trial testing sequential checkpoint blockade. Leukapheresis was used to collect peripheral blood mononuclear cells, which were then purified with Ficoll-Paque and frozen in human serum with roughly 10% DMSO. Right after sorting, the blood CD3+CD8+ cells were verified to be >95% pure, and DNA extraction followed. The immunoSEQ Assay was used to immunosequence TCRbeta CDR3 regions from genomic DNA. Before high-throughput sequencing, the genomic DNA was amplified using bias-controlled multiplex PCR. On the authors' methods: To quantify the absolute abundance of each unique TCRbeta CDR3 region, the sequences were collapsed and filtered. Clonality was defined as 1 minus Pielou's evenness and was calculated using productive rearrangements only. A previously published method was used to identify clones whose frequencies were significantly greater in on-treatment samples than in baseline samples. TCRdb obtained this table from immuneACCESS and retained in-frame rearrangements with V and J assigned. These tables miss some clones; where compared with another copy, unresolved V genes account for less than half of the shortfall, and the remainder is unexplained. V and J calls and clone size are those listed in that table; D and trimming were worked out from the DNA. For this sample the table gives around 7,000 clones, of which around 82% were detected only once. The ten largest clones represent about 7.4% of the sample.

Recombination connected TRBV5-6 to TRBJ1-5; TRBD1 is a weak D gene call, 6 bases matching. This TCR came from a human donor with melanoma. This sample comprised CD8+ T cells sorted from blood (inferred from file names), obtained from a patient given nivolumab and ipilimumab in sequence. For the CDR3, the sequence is CASSFWGLGQPQHF. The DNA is TGTGCCAGCAGCTTTTGGGGGCTCGGCCAGCCCCAGCATTTT.